These 9 T cell receptor beta chains were sequenced from one sample in a study of T cell clones after liver transplantation. Repertoires were generated with immunoSEQ multiplex PCR, while TCRdb's copy carries only in-frame clones and drops some. Among over 70,000 clones listed, approximately 80% were seen once. The sample in question was CD4+ T cells from blood, obtained 12 months after liver transplant. The receptors shown here come from a human patient who received a liver transplant. Some T cells may be graft donor cells.

The chain combines TRBV19 with TRBJ2-3; 14 bases fit TRBD2. This CDR3 region has 15 residues. Germline CDR1 is LNHDA and CDR2 is SQIVND (reference sequence). Trimming cost V 6 bases and J 7 bases; bases outside gene matches: 6. The DNA for the CDR3 is TGTGCCAGTAGCTGGGGACTAGCGGGAGTGAATACGCAGTATTTT. It encodes CASSWGLAGVNTQYF. Variable domain in full (rest from reference TRBV19 and TRBJ2-3): DGGITQSPKYLFRKEGQNVTLSCEQNLNHDAMYWYRQDPGQGLRLIYYSQIVNDFQKGDIAEGYSVSREKKESFPLTVTSAQKNPTAFYLCASSWGLAGVNTQYFGPGTRLTVL.

The V and J genes are TRBV2 and TRBJ1-2; D may be TRBD1 (6 bases). The CDR3 has 12 residues. CDR1 is SNHLY, CDR2 FYNNEI, per germline. Trimming removed 2 bases from V and 6 bases from J, with 7 bases in between. CDR3 sequence: CASSESGDGYTF. The CDR3 DNA is TGTGCCAGCAGTGAATCAGGGGATGGCTACACCTTC.

This chain connects TRBV4-1 to TRBJ1-5, with D possibly matching TRBD1 (5 bases). This CDR3 region has 16 residues. The ends were cut back, 3 bases at V and 5 bases at J, with 17 bases in the middle. The germline gives CDR1 MGHRA, CDR2 YSYEKL. The CDR3, as DNA: TGCGCCAGCAGCCAGGGGTCCTCAGGGCTATATCAGCCCCAGCATTTT. This codes for CASSQGSSGLYQPQHF.

The chain joins TRBV25-1 to TRBJ2-1; TRBD2 matches 9 bases. This CDR3 has 18 residues. Germline assignment: CDR1 MGHDK and CDR2 SYGVNS. The V segment lost 6 bases and the J segment 4 bases; nucleotides outside the gene matches: 16. In DNA, the CDR3 is TGTGCCAGCAGGGGAAGCCTAGCGGGAAATCTCCGTTACAATGAGCAGTTCTTC. Translated: CASRGSLAGNLRYNEQFF.

In this sample, this clone turned up a few times. The V gene is TRBV10-3, the J gene TRBJ2-7; TRBD2 aligns across 9 bases. This CDR3 has 17 residues. Germline CDR1 is ENHRY and CDR2 is SYGVKD. Trimming took 0 bases from V and 0 from J; bases not matched to a gene: 6. This chain's CDR3 is CAISESLAGPSSYEQYF. CDR3 bases: TGTGCCATCAGTGAGTCACTAGCGGGCCCGAGCTCCTACGAGCAGTACTTC.

The CDR3 sequence: CASSFQDRGAYEQYF. The CDR3 DNA reads as TGTGCCAGCAGCTTCCAGGACAGGGGGGCCTACGAGCAGTACTTC. The V gene is TRBV11-1, the J gene TRBJ2-7; 10 positions agree with TRBD1. Germline V gene sequence: CDR1 SGHAT, CDR2 FQDESV (reference sequence). The length of the CDR3 is 15 residues. V dropped 3 bases and J dropped 2; count of bases not matched to a gene: 4.

The chain is built from TRBV7-2 and TRBJ1-3; D possibly corresponds to TRBD1 (6 bases). The germline V and J ends were trimmed by 0 bases and 4 bases, with 10 bases remaining between them. CDR1 SGHTA and CDR2 FQGNSA come from the germline V gene. The CDR3 is 15 residues long. This CDR3 reads CASSLAQGRGNTIYF. Here the CDR3 DNA reads TGTGCCAGCAGCTTAGCGCAGGGGCGAGGAAACACCATATATTTT.

This sequence joins TRBV9 and TRBJ1-2, with a possible D match to TRBD1 (6 bases). Germline V gives CDR1 SGDLS, CDR2 YYNGEE. The V end was cut by 4 bases, the J end by 6 bases, with 22 bases between. The CDR3 is made up of 16 amino acids. The CDR3 nucleotides read TGTGCCAGCAGCCGGGTGAGCTCGACAGGTATAAATGGCTACACCTTC. Amino acid sequence: CASSRVSSTGINGYTF.

The chain employs TRBV28 and TRBJ1-1; D is ambiguous. The CDR3 loop spans 14 amino acids. The V end was cut by 6 bases, the J end by 6 bases, with 17 bases between. CDR1 is MDHEN, CDR2 SYDVKM, per germline. CDR3 sequence (DNA): TGTGCCAGCAGCCACCGGGCCGAGGGCCCTGAAGCTTTCTTT. Protein: CASSHRAEGPEAFF.